This T cell receptor beta chain is from a study of immune evolution from preneoplasia to lung adenocarcinoma. The CDR3 contains 12 residues. Deletions cut 7 bases from V and 7 bases from J, with 14 bases between. Germline V gene data show CDR1 as MDHEN and CDR2 as SYDVKM. Each case's diagnosis was confirmed by two pathologists on H&E. This table comes from immunoSEQ multiplex PCR, and its TCRdb copy is limited to in-frame clones, with some not included. The repertoire has several thousand clones, about three quarters of them found once; the top ten carry around 5.6%. The receptor comes from a person in their fifties with lung adenocarcinoma. Material for sequencing was FFPE invasive lung adenocarcinoma tissue. This chain joins TRBV28 and TRBJ2-7; D might be TRBD2 (5 bases). The CDR3: CASKSGMGEQYF. CDR3 nucleotide sequence: TGTGCCAGCAAATCGGGGATGGGGGAGCAGTACTTC.